This T cell receptor (beta chain) was identified during a study of cytomegalovirus exposure and HLA in healthy donors (dated by TCRdb to about 2017). For context, the study as a whole: An earlier analysis of roughly 570 of the donors reported approximately 300 Gb of sequence data and around 100 million unique TCR beta sequences obtained from some 170 million T cells. An early release covering roughly 580 HLA-typed donors comprised roughly 300 gigabases of sequencing data and approximately 85 million unique TCR sequences. Of the 300 to 450 genotyped donors, roughly 85% fell in the genetic ancestry cluster associated with self-reported Caucasian donors. The study was designed to test whether signatures of past pathogen exposure could be identified by cataloging public T cell receptors. Using immunosequencing, the study profiled T cell repertoires from fewer than 700 subjects and related those repertoires to cytomegalovirus serostatus. Besides the first cohort of roughly 700 subjects, a separate validation cohort made up of 120 different subjects was used. To predict cytomegalovirus infection status, the study combined high-throughput TCR immunosequencing, statistical association of individual TCRs with disease status, and machine learning. In a later analysis, previously published TCR beta repertoires from roughly 710 donors were re-analyzed and high-resolution HLA genotyping was added so that TCR occurrence patterns could be studied. In the later analysis, no new phenotypic data were used to find candidate immune exposures; instead, reliance was placed on TCR beta sequences and their occurrence across donors. An earlier analysis of some 500 of the donors applied high-throughput TCR beta sequencing to assess whether each TCR beta V gene segment acted as functional or pseudogenic. Donor age, sex, ethnicity and CMV serostatus were compiled together with the repertoire data. A later genetic analysis took genome-wide SNP genotypes for 398 of the 666 donors and used that subset as a discovery cohort. Every repertoire in the discovery cohort had been generated on one and the same sequencing platform. HLA typing included class I and class II loci at four-digit resolution. The number of donors typed differed by locus, with 629-630 for A, B, C, DRB1 and DQB1, roughly 520 for DQA1, 606 for DPA1, and approximately 470 for DPB1. Roughly 5 DR-DQ haplotypes were handled as single units for association and clustering, since linkage in the cohort was strong. Across around 400 genotyped donors of the cohort, an average of about 220,000 unique TCR beta nucleotide sequences per donor were sequenced, and 15% to 20% of those sequences were non-productive. Paper-wide results and their limitations: In a later analysis, HLA-associated TCR beta chains showed more clonal expansion and lower generation probabilities than non-associated chains that were equally common. Most TCR sequences were seen in very few donors, while some public TCRs were found in many individuals. It was suggested by the authors that the approach could potentially be generalized to other disease states and immunological phenotypes. Because the 87-base-pair reads could not distinguish some IMGT-functional V segments, including TRBV6-2 and TRBV6-3, those segments were excluded. HLA typing was unavailable for some donors at each locus, so association tests used only the typed subset. A further reported finding was that TCR beta sequences accurately predicted the HLA-A and HLA-B alleles for most subjects in the first cohort. The presence/absence analyses assumed that sequencing depth was roughly uniform across donors, and that assumption may not be true. In a later genetic analysis, a missense DCLRE1C variant was associated with V-gene and J-gene trimming of TCR beta chains, and the association was replicated in an independent cohort. A group of highly shared sequence variants was considered likely to be a technical artifact of the sequencing pipeline. In a later genetic analysis, fewer N-insertions in productive TCRs were reported among donors in an Asian-associated ancestry cluster than the 666-donor mean. In a later analysis, some 18,000 TCR beta sequences were associated with specific HLA alleles at a false discovery rate of 0.05. In vitro tests confirmed that a few of the cytomegalovirus-associated TCR beta chains recognize cytomegalovirus antigens. Because counts were too low, roughly 16 rarely observed V segments, including chromosome 9 orphons, were excluded from the earlier analysis of around 590 of the donors. An earlier analysis of approximately 590 of the donors showed that most TCR beta V segments appeared in productive rearrangements either about 87% or about 30% of the time, which broadly matched IMGT annotations. When HLA alleles, especially DR and DQ, strongly co-occurred, attributing TCR associations to individual alleles was difficult. CMV serostatus was the only immune exposure information available for the cohort. The study gave a list of some 150 TCR beta chains associated with cytomegalovirus. According to a later analysis, parvovirus B19, influenza, CMV and Epstein-Barr virus appeared linked to several top co-occurrence clusters. Cytomegalovirus status was reported to be diagnosed by the classifier with high specificity and sensitivity in both the original and validation cohorts. This cohort had only TCR beta chains sequenced, and the lack of alpha or paired-chain data limited which features could be detected. In a later analysis, most CMV-associated TCR beta chains were found to appear HLA-restricted, with HLA associations seemingly driven largely by CMV exposure. Linkage disequilibrium might explain the correlated functional status among segregating V segments, but an unknown experimental factor could not be ruled out. According to a later analysis, TCR association rates differed among HLA loci, with DRB1 alleles showing the most associated TCRs and HLA-C alleles showing the fewest.

Regarding this clone: Its antigen target is currently unknown. No base-level quality is on record; no much larger clone is a single base apart.

In total, approximately 690 healthy bone marrow donors made up the cohort. Cohort members were all nominally healthy when sampled, although unrecorded immune exposures were likely present. The donor tested CMV seropositive and was one of the 289 seropositive cohort members. Every donor gave a peripheral blood sample, and the peripheral blood mononuclear cells from that sample were used for TCR beta sequencing. The Qiagen DNeasy Blood Extraction Kit was used to extract genomic DNA from the blood cell samples. Receptor amplification or capture employed the immunoSEQ multiplex PCR assay. For the multiplex PCR, a mixture combining 60 forward primers for TCR Vbeta segments and 13 reverse primers for TCR Jbeta segments was used. A multiplex PCR assay on genomic DNA amplified the CDR3 region of rearranged TCR beta genes. Amplified TCR beta libraries were sequenced as 87-base-pair reads on the Illumina HiSeq System. The original pipeline was this. A later analysis tallied 80 million to 95 million unique TCR beta chains across the 610 or so repertoires, and approximately 11 million of those chains were shared by two or more donors. Raw reads were error-corrected and collapsed into unique sequences by a nearest-neighbor algorithm in which closely related sequences were merged to remove PCR and sequencing errors. Alignment of CDR3 sequences to IMGT reference sequences was used to assign V, D and J gene segments. For a sequence to be retained, a match of at least six nucleotides to both a V gene segment and a J gene segment was required. A rearrangement counted as productive if the CDR3 had no stop codons and remained in frame with V and J, and every other rearrangement counted as non-productive. CDR3 was defined by IMGT convention, running from the second conserved V-encoded cysteine to the conserved J-encoded phenylalanine. The earlier analysis of about 620 of the donors excluded sequences that lacked an unambiguous match to a single V gene segment. An earlier analysis of 587 of the donors called V segments functional above 56.7% productive rearrangements and segregating when the between-donor standard deviation exceeded 5%. To diagnose cytomegalovirus status from the catalog of TCR beta chain sequences, a statistical classification framework was built. V and J gene assignment, in a later analysis, came from comparing TCR nucleotide sequences with IMGT/GENE-DB human TR gene sequences. The TCRdist pipeline was used in a later analysis to assign CDR3 sequences and most-parsimonious VDJ recombination scenarios. In a later analysis, every TCR beta chain was defined by the combination of its CDR3 amino acid sequence and its V-gene family, and reads without a unique V-gene family were dropped. To address suspected cross-contamination and a sequencing artifact, a later analysis removed 550 to 750 highly shared, low-generation-probability nucleotide sequences. For each public chain, a later analysis derived a clonal expansion index from normalized ranks of inferred template counts within each repertoire. In a later analysis, generation probabilities were computed using a VDJ recombination model fitted to out-of-frame rearrangements, and the results were checked against IGoR. A later analysis scored TCR-TCR, TCR-HLA and TCR-CMV co-occurrence with hypergeometric tests, applying a repertoire-size bias correction to TCR pairs. False discovery rates were estimated in a later analysis by permuting HLA or CMV assignments 20 times. In a later analysis, co-occurring TCRs were grouped using DBSCAN, with TCRdist sequence similarity added in when clustering inside HLA-allele-positive subsets. For co-occurrence clustering, repertoires with fewer than 30,000 or more than 120,000 public chains were excluded, along with a handful of repertoires with anomalous nucleotide sharing. The table comes from immuneACCESS by way of TCRdb, which keeps in-frame sequences with V and J called. Part of the clones is missing from these tables; in studies checked, under half for an unresolved V gene and the rest for unknown reasons. Clonal size and the V and J genes are those of that table, whereas D and trimming came from the DNA. This sample gives approximately 120,000 clones in total; 69% of them show up just once. Roughly 5.9% of the sample lies in the top ten.

V drops 2 bases and J drops 9 bases, leaving 11 bases in between. The CDR3 spans 13 residues, from the cysteine through the phenylalanine. Of the read, only the CDR3 DNA is kept; its 39 bases are in frame from base 1. In the germline V gene, CDR1 corresponds to LGHNA and CDR2 to YSLEER. The origin of this receptor is a woman in her 70s in good health and CMV-seropositive. Sequenced material: PBMCs. The chain was built from TRBV4-3 and TRBJ1-5; the best D guess is TRBD1, with 5 bases matching. In nucleotide form, the sequence is TGCGCCAGCAGCCAAAACCCAGGGCTGCCCCAGCATTTT. The encoded protein is CASSQNPGLPQHF.